Below, one TCR beta chain is given with its context. How the authors handled the data: The authors estimated nucleated cell counts from reference gene primer amplification. Assay used: immunoSEQ multiplex PCR; TCRdb lists only in-frame clones, some missing. The V and J calls and clone size were taken over from that table, and D and trimming were inferred from the DNA. This repertoire shows approximately 360,000 clones, approximately 88% found once; its top ten account for around 0.95%. In terms of age and location, participants ranged from about 18 to 89 years and lived in about 25 US areas. Germline V lookup: CDR1 SGHDT, CDR2 YYEEEE. With 4 bases removed from V and 4 bases from J, the gap between germline ends came to 15 bases. The CDR3 has 14 residues. These data come from a study of blood T cell repertoires in COVID-19.

V is TRBV5-6 and J is TRBJ2-7; D possibly corresponds to TRBD1 (6 bases). Sequenced input: PBMCs or T cells enriched from blood (not recorded which). The receptor was isolated from a woman in her twenties or thirties with acute COVID-19. The CDR3 DNA sequence: TGTGCCAGCAGCCCATCCGGGACACATTACGAGCAGTACTTC. It yields the protein CASSPSGTHYEQYF.